This TCR beta chain was found in a study of cytomegalovirus exposure and HLA in healthy donors. The germline CDR1 and CDR2 sequences are MNHEY and SMNVEV (reference sequence). The CDR3 runs 13 residues. V dropped 5 bases and J dropped 14; count of bases not matched to a gene: 12. With 60 Vbeta and 13 Jbeta primers, the PCR was carried out. This table comes from immunoSEQ multiplex PCR, and its TCRdb copy is limited to in-frame clones, with some not included. The sample shows around 120,000 clones, 75% to 80% of them seen only once. The chain links TRBV27 to TRBJ2-4; 7 bases agree with TRBD1. Material: PBMCs. The clonotype originates from a woman aged 40 to 55 in good health and CMV-seronegative. The CDR3 here is CASSATGVRFEYF. The CDR3 DNA sequence: TGTGCCAGCAGTGCCACAGGGGTCCGGTTTGAGTACTTC.